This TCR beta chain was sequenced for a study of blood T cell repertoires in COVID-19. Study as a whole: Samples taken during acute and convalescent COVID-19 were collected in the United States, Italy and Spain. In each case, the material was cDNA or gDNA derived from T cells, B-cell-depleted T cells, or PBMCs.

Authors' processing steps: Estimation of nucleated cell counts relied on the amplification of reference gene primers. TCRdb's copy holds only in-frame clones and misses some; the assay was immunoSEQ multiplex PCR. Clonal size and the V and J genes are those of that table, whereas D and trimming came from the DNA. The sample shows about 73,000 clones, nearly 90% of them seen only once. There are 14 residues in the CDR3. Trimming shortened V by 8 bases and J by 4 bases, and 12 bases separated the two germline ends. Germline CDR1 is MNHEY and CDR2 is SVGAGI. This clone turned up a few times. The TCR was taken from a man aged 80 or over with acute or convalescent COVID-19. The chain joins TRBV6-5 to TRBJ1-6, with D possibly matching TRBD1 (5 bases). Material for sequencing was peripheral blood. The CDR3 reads CASGGGTYNSPLHF. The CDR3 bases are TGTGCCAGCGGGGGGGGGACTTATAATTCACCCCTCCACTTT.